This T cell receptor beta chain is drawn from a study of cytomegalovirus exposure and HLA in healthy donors. With respect to this clone: Its cognate antigen is unknown.

Study-level findings and limits: Later work found most CMV-associated TCR beta chains apparently HLA-restricted.

Use of 60 Vbeta and 13 Jbeta primers characterized the PCR. Some clones are missing from TCRdb's copy, which holds only in-frame ones; the method was immunoSEQ multiplex PCR. This table has tens of thousands of clones, approximately 84% appearing once. Trimming cost V 7 bases and J 3 bases, with 14 bases left between them. This CDR3 comprises 14 residues. CDR1 WSHSY and CDR2 SAAADI come from the germline V gene. The chain employs TRBV10-2 and TRBJ2-3; a possible D gene is TRBD2 (6 bases). Source material: PBMCs. This TCR was sampled from a woman between 50 and 59 years old in good health and CMV-seronegative. CDR3 amino acids: CASTRLGGTDTQYF. The CDR3 nucleotides read TGCGCCAGCACCCGACTAGGAGGGACAGATACGCAGTATTTT.